One sample yielded the 24 T cell receptor beta chains listed below, sequenced in a study of regulatory T cells in long-lasting Graves disease. As to time point: persistent/refractory GD, antithyroid drugs over 5 years with positive TRAb. Extracted PBMC RNA gave rise to the TCR library. Library construction for TCR beta used iRepertoire HTBI primers and Arm-PCR of CDR3 regions. TCRdb used MiXCR to reprocess the multiplex PCR reads, holding one entry per CDR3 protein. The repertoire holds about 660,000 distinct CDR3 sequences, with 30% as singletons. Material: peripheral blood mononuclear cells (PBMCs), obtained when the disease was refractory, from a patient treated with antithyroid drugs. Receptors originate from a female donor with Graves disease.

In its sample, this clonotype was seen a few times. This sequence joins TRBV30 and TRBJ1-2; D gene ambiguous. This CDR3 is built from 12 residues. Germline V gene sequence: CDR1 GTSNPN, CDR2 SVGIG (reference sequence). Trimming cost V 0 bases and J 6 bases, with 8 bases left between them. The CDR3 nucleotides read TGTGCCTGGAGTGTCCAGTATAATGGCTACACCTTC. Protein product: CAWSVQYNGYTF.

The table lists this clonotype with a few counts. The chain is built from TRBV15 and TRBJ1-1; TRBD1 agrees at 7 bases. Losses at the gene ends were 8 bases for V and 4 bases for J; bases not matched to a gene: 7. CDR1 and CDR2 from the germline V gene are LNHNV and YYDKDF (reference sequence). This CDR3 is 13 amino acids long. CDR3 residues: CATSQGLGTEAFF. As DNA, the CDR3 is TGTGCCACCTCACAGGGGCTCGGCACTGAAGCTTTCTTT.

The chain carries TRBV5-1 and TRBJ1-1, with D tentatively TRBD1 (5 bases). The V end lost 5 bases, the J end lost 1 base, and 21 bases lay between the germline ends. CDR3 length: 17 residues. CDR1 is SGHRS, CDR2 YFSETQ, per germline. The CDR3 is CASSQPGGARGNTEAFF. The CDR3 region has the DNA TGCGCCAGCAGTCAACCGGGGGGAGCCCGGGGGAACACTGAAGCTTTCTTT.

This clonotype was observed a handful of times. The chain joins TRBV20-1 to TRBJ1-2, with TRBD1 matching over 7 bases. The CDR3 has 13 residues. In germline, CDR1 is DFQATT, CDR2 SNEGSKA (reference sequence). The ends lost 5 bases at V and 6 bases at J; junction bases unmatched: 9. CDR3 amino acids: CSARQGNTDGYTF. Here the CDR3 DNA reads TGCAGTGCTCGACAGGGAAACACGGATGGCTACACCTTC.

As concerns this clonotype: This sequence may be a read error, since a much larger clone differs from it by one base. J is TRBJ1-4 and V is TRBV28; D gene ambiguous. Trimming left V 2 bases short and J 0 bases short, with 16 bases between. The CDR3 consists of 18 residues. Germline V gene data show CDR1 as MDHEN and CDR2 as SYDVKM. The CDR3 region has the DNA TGTGCCAGCAGTTTAAGGTTCCGAGTCGTTGCAACTAATGAAAAACTGTTTTTT. Protein product: CASSLRFRVVATNEKLFF.

This clonotype was seen just once. A read error is possible here, since a much larger clone lies one base away. V gene TRBV27 combines with J gene TRBJ2-5; the D is unclear. CDR1 is MNHEY and CDR2 is SMNVEV in the germline V gene (reference sequence). The CDR3 spans 14 residues. The CDR3 DNA sequence: TGTGCCAGCAGTTTTTCCCCCTCTCAAGGGACCCAGTACTTC. Its translation: CASSFSPSQGTQYF.

This clonotype was found many times. Here the CDR3 reads CASSPTGERAMGYTF. As DNA, the CDR3 is TGTGCCAGCAGTCCTACAGGGGAACGGGCCATGGGCTACACCTTC. The J gene is TRBJ1-2, the V gene TRBV28, with TRBD1 matching 7 bases. The germline V gene encodes CDR1 MDHEN and CDR2 SYDVKM. J lost 8 bases, V lost 5 bases, and 14 bases had no gene match. The CDR3 sequence is 15 residues long.

The gene calls are TRBV5-1 and TRBJ1-6; no reliable D call. Germline V gives CDR1 SGHRS, CDR2 YFSETQ. Trimming removed 4 bases at V and 7 bases at J, with 18 bases between. The CDR3 has 16 amino acids. In DNA, the CDR3 is TGCGCCAGCAGCCTGGAGGACGGACGAAGGAATTCACCCCTCCACTTT. Translation gives CASSLEDGRRNSPLHF.

The V gene is TRBV3-1, the J gene TRBJ2-7; the match to TRBD2 covers 14 bases. The CDR3 has 17 amino acids. Trimming removed 4 bases from V and 4 bases from J; junction bases left unmatched: 9. Germline V lookup: CDR1 LGHDT, CDR2 YNNKEL (reference sequence). For the CDR3, the DNA is TGTGCCAGCAGCCCGAGACTAGCGGGGGGGGTTGGATACGAGCAGTACTTC. Translation: CASSPRLAGGVGYEQYF.

This clonotype was seen many times. V is TRBV3-1 and J is TRBJ1-2; D is ambiguous. The germline V and J ends were trimmed by 1 base and 8 bases, with 11 bases remaining between them. The CDR3 loop spans 13 amino acids. Germline loops: CDR1 LGHDT, CDR2 YNNKEL (reference sequence). CDR3 coding DNA: TGTGCCAGCAGCCAAGGAGGAGATGGCGGCTACACCTTC. It is translated as CASSQGGDGGYTF.

This clonotype showed up many times. J is TRBJ1-4 and V is TRBV2; no clear D. The germline gives CDR1 SNHLY, CDR2 FYNNEI. V shed 0 bases and J shed 8 bases, with 1 base lying between them. The CDR3 covers 11 residues. The chain's CDR3 is CASSEAEKLFF. DNA for the CDR3: TGTGCCAGCAGTGAAGCAGAAAAACTGTTTTTT.

The J gene is TRBJ1-2, the V gene TRBV25-1; the D gene is possibly TRBD1 (6 bases). This CDR3 contains 15 residues. The germline gives CDR1 MGHDK, CDR2 SYGVNS. V was cut by 2 bases and J by 3 bases, with 13 bases left in between. This chain's CDR3 is CASSEIGQGHYGYTF. CDR3 coding DNA: TGTGCCAGCAGTGAAATCGGCCAGGGGCACTATGGCTACACCTTC.

The chain couples TRBV6-1 to TRBJ1-2; the match to TRBD1 covers 7 bases. Per germline, CDR1 MNHNS and CDR2 SASEGT. Trimming removed 10 bases from V and 3 bases from J; junction bases left unmatched: 17. The CDR3 has 16 residues. CDR3 bases: TGTGCCAACAGGCCGGGACAGCAGGCCCCCTACTATGGCTACACCTTC. Protein: CANRPGQQAPYYGYTF.

The chain recombines TRBV5-4 with TRBJ2-2; no clear D. With 4 bases removed from V and 7 bases from J, the gap between germline ends came to 11 bases. The length of the CDR3 is 13 residues. Germline-derived CDR1 and CDR2 are SGHNT and YYREEE (reference sequence). CDR3 DNA sequence: TGTGCCAGCAGCCCTTTTTTGGGCGGGGAGCTGTTTTTT. Amino acids: CASSPFLGGELFF.

This clonotype appeared many times. V gene TRBV28 combines with J gene TRBJ1-2; D is possibly TRBD1 (6 bases). The CDR3 length is 13 residues. Looked up from germline, CDR1 is MDHEN and CDR2 is SYDVKM. V gave up 7 bases and J gave up 8 bases, with 17 bases separating them. The CDR3 bases are TGTGCCAGCACCCAGACAGGAGTGAAGGGCTACACCTTC. Protein sequence: CASTQTGVKGYTF.

This clonotype was counted at least ten times. The gene calls are TRBV28 and TRBJ1-1; D unresolved. Germline CDR1 reads MDHEN; CDR2 reads SYDVKM. Trimming cost V 7 bases and J 1 base, with 4 bases left between them. The CDR3 runs to 11 residues. For the CDR3, the DNA is TGTGCCAGCACAGGGAACACTGAAGCTTTCTTT. It specifies CASTGNTEAFF.

The CDR3 spells CSAPLQGNQPQHF. CDR3 in DNA: TGCAGTGCTCCTCTCCAGGGGAATCAGCCCCAGCATTTT. The genes are TRBV20-1 and TRBJ1-5; D may be TRBD1 (6 bases). Germline V gene sequence: CDR1 DFQATT, CDR2 SNEGSKA (reference sequence). The CDR3 loop spans 13 amino acids. V lost 5 bases and J lost 4, with 12 bases in between.

The rearrangement uses TRBV6-5 and TRBJ2-5; no firm D call. The CDR3 consists of 14 residues. Germline CDR1 and CDR2: MNHEY and SVGAGI. Trimming took 1 base from V and 5 from J, leaving 11 bases between them. CDR3 amino acids: CASSYWIPGETQYF. The CDR3 bases are TGTGCCAGCAGTTACTGGATTCCCGGGGAGACCCAGTACTTC.

At least ten counts were recorded for this clonotype. The CDR3 sequence: CASRTTGYMNTEAFF. In nucleotides, the CDR3 is TGTGCCAGCAGAACTACAGGATACATGAACACTGAAGCTTTCTTT. The chain recombines TRBV6-1 with TRBJ1-1; TRBD1 might be the D (5 bases). Trimming pared 6 bases from V and 0 bases from J, leaving 14 bases between. Germline assignment: CDR1 MNHNS and CDR2 SASEGT. The CDR3 runs 15 residues.

The table lists this clonotype with a few counts. The J gene is TRBJ1-1, the V gene TRBV6-1; D might be TRBD1 (5 bases). The germline gives CDR1 MNHNS, CDR2 SASEGT. This CDR3 contains 13 residues. Trimming left V 5 bases short and J 3 bases short, with 10 bases between. The CDR3 sequence: CASSPRDDTEAFF. DNA of the CDR3: TGTGCCAGCAGTCCACGGGACGACACTGAAGCTTTCTTT.

This clonotype occurred a few times. CDR3 sequence: CASSLTGGRANYGYTF. CDR3 in DNA: TGTGCCAGCAGTTTAACCGGGGGCAGGGCCAACTATGGCTACACCTTC. The J gene is TRBJ1-2, the V gene TRBV12-3 or TRBV12-4, with a possible D match to TRBD1 (6 bases). Trimming pared 2 bases from V and 2 bases from J, leaving 15 bases between. The length of the CDR3 is 16 residues.

The CDR3 protein is CASSPLAGGDEETQYF. The DNA for the CDR3 is TGTGCCAGCAGCCCCCTAGCGGGAGGGGACGAAGAGACCCAGTACTTC. The V and J genes are TRBV4-2 and TRBJ2-5; 12 nucleotides match TRBD2. This CDR3 has 16 amino acids. J lost 3 bases, V lost 4 bases, and 6 bases had no gene match. Germline values: CDR1 LGHNA, CDR2 YNFKEQ.

As DNA, the CDR3 is TGTGCCAGCAGTTACGACGGAAGTAGTGATGGCTACACCTTC. Protein product: CASSYDGSSDGYTF. The chain carries TRBV6-2 or TRBV6-3 and TRBJ1-2, with D unresolved. Germline-derived CDR1 and CDR2 are MNHEY and SVGEGT. CDR3 size: 14 residues. Deletions cut 2 bases from V and 6 bases from J, with 13 bases between.

The genes are TRBV7-9 and TRBJ1-2; TRBD1 aligns across 11 bases. Trimming took 6 bases from V and 4 from J; bases not matched to a gene: 10. Germline V CDR1 and CDR2: SEHNR, FQNEAQ (reference sequence). This CDR3 is built from 16 residues. CDR3: CASSPGQGATGYGYTF. Written as DNA, the CDR3 is TGTGCCAGCAGTCCCGGACAGGGGGCAACGGGCTATGGCTACACCTTC. Full variable domain (rest looked up from reference TRBV7-9 and TRBJ1-2): DTGVSQNPRHKITKRGQNVTFRCDPISEHNRLYWYRQTLGQGPEFLTYFQNEAQLEKSRLLSDRFSAERPKGSFSTLEIQRTEQGDSAMYLCASSPGQGATGYGYTFGSGTRLTVV.